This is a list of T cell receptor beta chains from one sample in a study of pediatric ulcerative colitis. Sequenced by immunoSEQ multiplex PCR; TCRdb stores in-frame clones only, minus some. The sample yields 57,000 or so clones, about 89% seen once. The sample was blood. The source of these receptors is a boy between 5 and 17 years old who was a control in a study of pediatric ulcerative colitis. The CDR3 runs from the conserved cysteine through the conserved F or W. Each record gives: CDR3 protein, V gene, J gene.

CASSLPGTGNSYEQYF	TRBV5-4	TRBJ2-7
CASSESSTIRNEQFF	TRBV2	TRBJ2-1
CASSLNPGQGIVNEQYF	TRBV5-4	TRBJ2-7
CASSEDGTSGGHEQYF	TRBV6-1	TRBJ2-7
CASSELGTGGEPQHF	TRBV6-1	TRBJ1-5
CASSLGTQNYGYTF	TRBV5-8	TRBJ1-2
CASGKGPLFGTNYNEQFF	TRBV2	TRBJ2-1
CATRGGGEHNEQFF	TRBV19	TRBJ2-1
CASSRLAGEPDTQYF	TRBV9	TRBJ2-3
CASSFGLGITDTQYF	TRBV13	TRBJ2-3
CASRRKGPGHYTF	TRBV6-1	TRBJ1-2
CASSTTNRASETQYF	TRBV6-1	TRBJ2-5
CASGPGGGEQYF	TRBV10-2	TRBJ2-7
CASSSQTGPNSPLHF	TRBV9	TRBJ1-6
CASSPGTGDSDTQYF	TRBV5-6	TRBJ2-3
CASSVQGVDYGYTF	TRBV9	TRBJ1-2
CASSFSPGAQETQYF	TRBV5-1	TRBJ2-5
CASRRDRGGSYGYTF	TRBV2	TRBJ1-2
CAWSTSGVGEQYF	TRBV30	TRBJ2-7
CASSGPDRLGTDTQYF	TRBV6-1	TRBJ2-3
CASSGGQGEGQPQHF	TRBV10-2	TRBJ1-5
CASSAETRGGTGELFF	TRBV5-4	TRBJ2-2